This T cell receptor (beta chain) was retrieved from a study of regulatory T cells in long-lasting Graves disease. The time point here: newly diagnosed GD, antithyroid drugs for less than 3 months. The TCR library used RNA extracted from PBMCs. J was trimmed by 3 bases and V by 8 bases; bases with no gene match: 6. Germline V gene data show CDR1 as MNHNS and CDR2 as SASEGT. This CDR3 contains 15 residues. The authors built TCR beta libraries using iRepertoire HTBI primers and Arm-PCR of CDR3 regions. TCRdb ran MiXCR on the multiplex PCR reads and lists one entry per CDR3 protein. Of around 450,000 distinct CDR3 sequences listed, under 20% are singletons. This clonotype occurred many times. The data also belong to a second study, concerning T cells in Graves' hyperthyroidism and ophthalmopathy. This second study notes: The HTBI primer set served for first-round RT-PCR of the TCR CDR3. Most thyroid clonotypes expanded above 0.001 were also detected in blood.

The clonotype comes from a man aged 40-55 years with Graves disease. The specimen was peripheral blood mononuclear cells (PBMCs), collected at new diagnosis, from a patient treated with antithyroid drugs. The chain employs TRBV6-1 and TRBJ2-1; 11 bases fit TRBD1. The CDR3: CASASGTGGYNEQFF. The DNA for the CDR3 is TGTGCCAGCGCATCCGGGACAGGGGGCTACAATGAGCAGTTCTTC.